This TCR beta chain was captured in a study of shared clonotypes between healthy human individuals (dated by TCRdb to 2018 to 2020). Concerning the study at large: A few men and a couple of women, aged 18 to 49 years, made up the cohort. Blood TCR repertoires of 5 or 6 healthy adults were deeply sequenced to estimate repertoire size and the extent of clonotype sharing between individuals. Leukapheresis yielded between about 0.94 and 8.9 billion PBMCs per donor. To increase sequencing depth and limit assay-specific biases, TCR repertoire library preparation and sequencing were carried out by different laboratories using diverse techniques. For each donor, three plates each were used for CD4 naive and CD4 memory, two plates were used for CD8 naive, and one plate was used for CD8 memory. Results the study describes overall, beyond this receptor: Roughly 5% of naive CD4, around 3.5% of naive CD8, roughly 2.4% of memory CD4, and roughly 0.4% of memory CD8 clonotypes were shared across several donors. Incomplete sequencing was indicated by rarefaction of sorted-subset datasets, despite the large sequencing depth. Clonotypes shared by all four sorted-subset donors showed higher generation probabilities than non-shared clonotypes. Pairwise subsampling indicated that sequencing depth was expected to affect the degree of clonotype sharing among donors. Estimated clonotype richness was generally larger for naive than for memory subsets. Only blood was sampled, and tissue TCR repertoires likely differ from those in blood. Because the study included only a small number of donors, the genetic and exposure-history diversity represented was limited.

CDR1 and CDR2 (SGHRS, YFSETQ) derive from the germline V gene. The junction shows trimming of 2 bases on V and 5 bases on J, and the gene matches do not reach 6 bases of it. Spanning cysteine to phenylalanine, the CDR3 consists of 15 amino acids. The kept DNA is CDR3 alone, 45 bases in frame from the first base. The donors were healthy, HIV-negative adults who had no recently reported acute infections or vaccinations. Only Caucasian adults living in Nashville, Tennessee, USA were represented among the donors. Magnetic negative selection was used to enrich CD4+ T cells, after which naive cells were positively selected on CD45RA and the negative fraction became the memory subset. Blood was obtained by leukapheresis, after which PBMCs were separated by Ficoll-Histopaque density gradient centrifugation and cryopreserved in liquid nitrogen vapor phase. Analytical flow cytometry was used to check the purity and quantity of every magnetically sorted T cell population. Each sorted fraction had its genomic DNA isolated and then quantified by UV absorbance on a Nanodrop 2000c.

With regard to this clone: What antigen it recognizes has not been identified. No base quality values were provided; no much bigger clone lies one nucleotide off.

Using the deep immunoSEQ assay, TCR CDR3 regions were amplified from genomic DNA by multiplex PCR. Genomic DNA extracted from each cell subset was distributed evenly over all wells of several immunoSEQ 96-well plates, and each plate served as one replicate. For sorted subsets, around 200 ng genomic DNA, equal to 30,000 to 35,000 T cell genomes, was loaded into each replicate PCR. Purified libraries were quantified with a Qubit 3.0 fluorometer, sized on a Bioanalyzer 2100, and re-quantified with the KAPA Library Quantification kit. Every immunoSEQ 96-well plate was sequenced on a dedicated single-read 150-cycle Illumina NextSeq 550 flow cell. On the authors' methods: Because only junctional sequences without quality scores were contained in the immunoSEQ output, filtering matching that applied to full-length reads could not be performed. Sequences were annotated with PyIR, a Python wrapper for IgBLAST v1.9, using IMGT germline references to assign V/J genes and CDR3. Reads were filtered out if the reads had weak V/J assignments (E-value above 1e-6), no CDR3, stop codons, out-of-frame junctions, or ambiguous translated residues. V3J clonotypes were defined as sequences sharing an identical inferred V gene, J gene, and CDR3 amino acid sequence. Percentage overlap between repertoires was calculated by dividing the number of shared unique clonotypes by the size of the smaller repertoire. Three approaches were used to assess repertoire richness: RTK rarefaction, the Chao1 estimator, and Recon v2.1 estimates of unobserved clonotypes. For all TCRbeta clonotypes obtained by the gDNA method from several donors, generation probabilities were computed with OLGA. The clones in this table, taken by TCRdb from immuneACCESS, are in-frame only. Not every clone is retained; where verified, under half of the shortfall comes from an unresolved V gene, and the cause of the rest is unknown. V, J and clone size are taken as reported in that table, and D and trimming were inferred from the DNA itself. The sample yields approximately 2.5 million clones; over 85% were counted once. More than 0.12% of the sample comes from the top ten.

This receptor chain uses TRBV5-1 and TRBJ2-2, with TRBD2 identical over 7 junction bases. The sequence came from a man between 18 and 29 years old in good health. The specimen sequenced was naive CD4+ T cells sorted from blood. The label giving this sample's cell subset or site can be read as: CD45RA+ positively selected. For the CDR3, the sequence is CASSFSGPTTGELFF. The sequence in DNA is TGCGCCAGCAGCTTTAGCGGGCCAACAACCGGGGAGCTGTTTTTT.